A selection of T cell receptor beta chains follows, all from one sample in a study of cytomegalovirus exposure and HLA in healthy donors. The assay was immunoSEQ multiplex PCR, and TCRdb's table has in-frame clones only and misses some. Of 150,000 to 200,000 clones listed, 65% to 90% are singletons. Sequencing input: PBMCs. These receptors all come from a woman aged 45 to 65 in good health and CMV-seronegative. Each CDR3 is given with its conserved first and last residue. D genes are given only for firm matches. Clone sizes are given selectively: once, few, many, or a class where the clone is expanded.

D	size	V	J	CDR3	DNA
TRBD1	NA	TRBV10-2	TRBJ1-5	CASSEGQVGQPQHF	TGCGCCAGCAGTGAAGGACAGGTCGGTCAGCCCCAGCATTTT
NA	NA	TRBV10-1	TRBJ1-2	CASSAGFRQEANYGYTF	TGCGCCAGCAGTGCGGGTTTTAGACAGGAGGCGAACTATGGCTACACCTTC
TRBD2	NA	TRBV28	TRBJ2-1	CASRERSGSDEQFF	TGTGCCAGCCGAGAGAGAAGCGGGAGCGATGAGCAGTTCTTC
TRBD1	NA	TRBV5-1	TRBJ2-7	CASSSRRGQGVREQYF	TGCGCCAGCAGTAGTAGGCGGGGACAGGGGGTACGGGAGCAGTACTTC
NA	NA	TRBV6-5	TRBJ2-7	CASSRDSSYRWYF	TGTGCCAGCAGTCGGGATTCAAGTTATCGTTGGTACTTC
TRBD1	NA	TRBV28	TRBJ1-2	CASSLPGGPSTF	TGTGCCAGCAGTTTACCAGGGGGCCCGAGCACCTTC
NA	NA	TRBV28	TRBJ1-2	CASSLKVGWGEAGYTF	TGTGCCAGCAGTTTAAAGGTCGGCTGGGGGGAGGCTGGCTACACCTTC
NA	NA	TRBV25-1	TRBJ2-3	CASSGSTDTQYF	TGTGCCAGTAGCGGCAGCACAGATACGCAGTATTTT
NA	NA	TRBV6-5	TRBJ2-7	CASSYLLGYEQYF	TGTGCCAGCAGTTACCTCCTCGGGTACGAGCAGTACTTC
TRBD2	NA	TRBV29-1	TRBJ2-1	CSVEDPSGYYNEQFF	TGCAGCGTTGAAGATCCTAGCGGGTATTACAATGAGCAGTTCTTC
NA	NA	TRBV6-1	TRBJ1-5	CASTRRQYSNQPQHF	TGTGCCAGCACTAGAAGACAGTATAGCAATCAGCCCCAGCATTTT
NA	NA	TRBV28	TRBJ1-5	CASSLGGAGANQPQHF	TGTGCCAGCAGTTTAGGGGGCGCAGGCGCCAATCAGCCCCAGCATTTT
TRBD1	NA	TRBV7-9	TRBJ1-4	CASSPRTGINEKLFF	TGTGCCAGCAGCCCTCGGACAGGGATCAATGAAAAACTGTTTTTT
NA	NA	TRBV27	TRBJ2-1	CASSSRSGFNGNEQFF	TGTGCCAGCAGCTCAAGATCGGGATTTAATGGCAATGAGCAGTTCTTC
TRBD1	NA	TRBV19	TRBJ2-7	CASSHDRVSSYEQYF	TGTGCCAGTAGTCACGACAGGGTCAGCTCCTACGAGCAGTACTTC
TRBD2	few	TRBV19	TRBJ2-1	CASSASGTSVFNEQFF	TGTGCCAGTAGTGCATCCGGGACTAGCGTTTTCAATGAGCAGTTCTTC
NA	NA	TRBV2	TRBJ2-3	CASSERGTTSTDTQYF	TGTGCCAGCAGTGAAAGGGGGACTACCAGCACAGATACGCAGTATTTT
NA	NA	TRBV5-4	TRBJ1-2	CASRKDRLNYGYTF	TGTGCCAGCAGAAAAGACAGGCTAAACTATGGCTACACCTTC
TRBD1	NA	TRBV5-4	TRBJ2-7	CASSPDRGSSYEQYF	TGTGCCAGCAGCCCGGACAGGGGGTCGTCCTACGAGCAGTACTTC
TRBD1	NA	TRBV5-5	TRBJ1-1	CASSLLGQGETEAFF	TGTGCCAGCAGCTTGTTGGGACAGGGAGAGACTGAAGCTTTCTTT
TRBD2	NA	TRBV6-1	TRBJ2-1	CASSATSGRGEQFF	TGTGCCAGCAGTGCTACTAGCGGGAGGGGTGAGCAGTTCTTC
NA	once	TRBV6-6	TRBJ2-7	CASSYSTETYEQYF	TGTGCCAGCAGTTACTCGACAGAAACCTACGAGCAGTACTTC
NA	NA	TRBV2	TRBJ2-4	CASSETGSTSHLAKNIQYF	TGTGCCAGCAGTGAAACCGGATCGACATCCCATTTAGCCAAAAACATTCAGTACTTC
TRBD2	few	TRBV7-9	TRBJ2-7	CASRSGTNEQYF	TGTGCCAGCAGATCAGGGACTAACGAGCAGTACTTC
TRBD1	NA	TRBV28	TRBJ1-2	CASSLFGQGYGYTF	TGTGCCAGCAGTTTATTCGGACAGGGCTATGGCTACACCTTC
NA	NA	TRBV7-9	TRBJ2-1	CASSLAGRGYNEQFF	TGTGCCAGCAGCTTAGCAGGTAGGGGCTACAATGAGCAGTTCTTC
TRBD1	NA	TRBV28	TRBJ2-2	CASSFQDRSTGELFF	TGTGCCAGCAGTTTCCAGGACAGGTCCACCGGGGAGCTGTTTTTT
NA	NA	TRBV5-1	TRBJ1-2	CASSLVAIHNQGNVGYTF	TGCGCCAGCAGCTTGGTGGCAATACACAACCAGGGGAATGTTGGCTACACCTTC
NA	NA	TRBV19	TRBJ2-4	CASSIGRKNIQYF	TGTGCCAGTAGTATTGGCCGAAAAAACATTCAGTACTTC
NA	NA	TRBV7-9	TRBJ1-3	CASSLGISGNTIYF	TGTGCCAGCAGCTTAGGTATCTCTGGAAACACCATATATTTT
TRBD2	NA	TRBV28	TRBJ2-7	CASSLSSGSYEQYF	TGTGCCAGCAGTTTATCTAGCGGGAGTTACGAGCAGTACTTC
NA	once	TRBV4-2	TRBJ2-1	CASSQEVAAGNEQFF	TGTGCCAGCAGCCAAGAGGTAGCGGCCGGCAATGAGCAGTTCTTC
NA	few	TRBV7-9	TRBJ2-1	CASSLNSGYSYNEQFF	TGTGCCAGCAGCTTAAACAGCGGGTATTCCTACAATGAGCAGTTCTTC
TRBD2	NA	TRBV19	TRBJ2-1	CASSRLTSGIYNEQFF	TGTGCCAGTAGTAGACTAACTAGCGGGATCTACAATGAGCAGTTCTTC
TRBD2	NA	TRBV2	TRBJ2-3	CASSEVLRLAGVKHTQYF	TGTGCCAGCAGTGAAGTACTTAGACTAGCGGGAGTGAAACATACGCAGTATTTT
NA	few	TRBV6-4	TRBJ1-2	CASSDSERYGYTF	TGTGCCAGCAGTGACTCCGAGCGGTATGGCTACACCTTC
TRBD1	NA	TRBV18	TRBJ2-1	CASSPGQGYNEQFF	TGTGCCAGCTCACCGGGACAGGGATACAATGAGCAGTTCTTC